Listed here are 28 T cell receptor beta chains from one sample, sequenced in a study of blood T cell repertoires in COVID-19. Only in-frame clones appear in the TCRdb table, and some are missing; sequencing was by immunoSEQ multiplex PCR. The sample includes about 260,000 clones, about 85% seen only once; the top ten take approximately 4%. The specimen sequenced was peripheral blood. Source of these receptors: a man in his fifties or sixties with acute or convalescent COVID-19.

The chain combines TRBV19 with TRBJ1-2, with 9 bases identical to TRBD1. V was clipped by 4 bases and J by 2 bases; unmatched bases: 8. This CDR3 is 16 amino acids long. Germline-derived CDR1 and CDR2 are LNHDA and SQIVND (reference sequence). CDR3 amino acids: CASSTRDRAFNYGYTF. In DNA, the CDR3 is TGTGCCAGTAGTACCCGGGACAGGGCCTTCAACTATGGCTACACCTTC.

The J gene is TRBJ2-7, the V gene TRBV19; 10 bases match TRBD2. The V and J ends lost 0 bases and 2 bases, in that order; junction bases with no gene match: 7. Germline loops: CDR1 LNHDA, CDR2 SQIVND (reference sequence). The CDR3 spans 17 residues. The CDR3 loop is CASSIDSPTSGAYEQYF. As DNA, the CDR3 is TGTGCCAGTAGTATAGATTCCCCCACTAGCGGGGCCTACGAGCAGTACTTC.

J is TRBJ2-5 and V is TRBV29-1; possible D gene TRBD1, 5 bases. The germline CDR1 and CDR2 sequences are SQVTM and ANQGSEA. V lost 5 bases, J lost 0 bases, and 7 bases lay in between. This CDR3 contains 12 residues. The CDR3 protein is CSVFRDQETQYF. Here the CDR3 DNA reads TGCAGCGTTTTCAGGGACCAAGAGACCCAGTACTTC.

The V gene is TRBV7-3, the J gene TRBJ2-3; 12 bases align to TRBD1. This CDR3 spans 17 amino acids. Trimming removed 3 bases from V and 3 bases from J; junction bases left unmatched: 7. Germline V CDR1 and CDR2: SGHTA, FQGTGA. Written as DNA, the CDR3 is TGTGCCAGCAGCTTGACGGGACAGGGGGCGACGACAGATACGCAGTATTTT. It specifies CASSLTGQGATTDTQYF.

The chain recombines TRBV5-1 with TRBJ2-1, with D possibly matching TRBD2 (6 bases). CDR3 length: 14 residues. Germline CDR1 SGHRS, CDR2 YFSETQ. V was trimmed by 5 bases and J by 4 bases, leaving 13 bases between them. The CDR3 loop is CASSRGWDYNEQFF. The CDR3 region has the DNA TGCGCCAGCAGTCGGGGGTGGGATTACAATGAGCAGTTCTTC.

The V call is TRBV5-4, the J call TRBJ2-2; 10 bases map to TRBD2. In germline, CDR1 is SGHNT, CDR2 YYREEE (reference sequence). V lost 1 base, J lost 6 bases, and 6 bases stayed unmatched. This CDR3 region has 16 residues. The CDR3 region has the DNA TGTGCCAGCAGCTTGCTCCTAGCGGGGGTTGCCGGGGAGCTGTTTTTT. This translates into CASSLLLAGVAGELFF.

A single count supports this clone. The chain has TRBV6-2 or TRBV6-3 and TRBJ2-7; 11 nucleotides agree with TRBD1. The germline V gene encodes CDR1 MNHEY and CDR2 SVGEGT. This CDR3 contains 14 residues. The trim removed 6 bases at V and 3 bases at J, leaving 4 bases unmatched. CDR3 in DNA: TGTGCCAGCAGCCGGGGACAGGGGGTCTACGAGCAGTACTTC. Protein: CASSRGQGVYEQYF.

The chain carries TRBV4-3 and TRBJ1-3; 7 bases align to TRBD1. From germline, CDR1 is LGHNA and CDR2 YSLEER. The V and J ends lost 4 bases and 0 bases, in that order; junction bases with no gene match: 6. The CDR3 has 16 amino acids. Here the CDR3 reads CASSRESGGSGNTIYF. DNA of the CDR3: TGCGCCAGCAGCCGAGAATCAGGGGGCTCTGGAAACACCATATATTTT.

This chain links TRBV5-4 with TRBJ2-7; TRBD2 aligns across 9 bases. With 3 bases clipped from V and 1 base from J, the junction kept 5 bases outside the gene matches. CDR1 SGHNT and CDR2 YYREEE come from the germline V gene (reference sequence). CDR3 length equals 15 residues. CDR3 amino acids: CASSSTSGRSYEQYF. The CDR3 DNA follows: TGTGCCAGCAGCTCCACTAGCGGGCGATCCTACGAGCAGTACTTC. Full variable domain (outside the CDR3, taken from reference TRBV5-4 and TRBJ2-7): ETGVTQSPTHLIKTRGQQVTLRCSSQSGHNTVSWYQQALGQGPQFIFQYYREEENGRGNFPPRFSGLQFPNYSSELNVNALELDDSALYLCASSSTSGRSYEQYFGPGTRLTVT.

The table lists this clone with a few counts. CDR3 in amino acids: CASSSTRDRGVNYGYTF. Written as DNA, the CDR3 is TGTGCCAGCAGTTCAACCCGGGACAGGGGAGTGAACTATGGCTACACCTTC. This chain links TRBV2 with TRBJ1-2; the match to TRBD1 covers 10 bases. The V gene's germline CDR1 is SNHLY and CDR2 FYNNEI. CDR3 length: 17 amino acids. V gave up 5 bases and J gave up 2 bases; unmatched junction bases: 11.

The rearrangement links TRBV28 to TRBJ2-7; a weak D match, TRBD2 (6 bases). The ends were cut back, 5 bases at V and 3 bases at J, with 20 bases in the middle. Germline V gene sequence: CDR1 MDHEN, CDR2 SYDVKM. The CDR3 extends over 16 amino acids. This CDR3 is CASSPRRGTEFYEQYF. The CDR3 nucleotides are TGTGCCAGCAGTCCCCGACGCGGGACGGAATTCTACGAGCAGTACTTC.

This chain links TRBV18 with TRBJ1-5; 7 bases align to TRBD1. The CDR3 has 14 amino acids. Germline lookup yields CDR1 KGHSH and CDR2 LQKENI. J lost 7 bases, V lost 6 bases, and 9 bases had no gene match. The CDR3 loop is CASSPRQGLQPQHF. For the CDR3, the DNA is TGTGCCAGCTCGCCTAGACAGGGTCTCCAGCCCCAGCATTTT.

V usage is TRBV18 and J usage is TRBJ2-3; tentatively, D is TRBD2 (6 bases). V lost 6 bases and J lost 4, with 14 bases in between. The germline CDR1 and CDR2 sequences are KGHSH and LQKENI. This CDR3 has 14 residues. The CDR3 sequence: CASSPGDFPDTQYF. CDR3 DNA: TGTGCCAGCTCCCCCGGGGACTTTCCAGATACGCAGTATTTT.

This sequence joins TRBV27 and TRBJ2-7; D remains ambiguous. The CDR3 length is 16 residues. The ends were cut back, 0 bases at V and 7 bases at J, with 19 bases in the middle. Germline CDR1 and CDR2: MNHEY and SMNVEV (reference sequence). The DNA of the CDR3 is TGTGCCAGCAGTTTATCCTATACGATTCGACTCGGGGAGCAGTACTTC. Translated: CASSLSYTIRLGEQYF.

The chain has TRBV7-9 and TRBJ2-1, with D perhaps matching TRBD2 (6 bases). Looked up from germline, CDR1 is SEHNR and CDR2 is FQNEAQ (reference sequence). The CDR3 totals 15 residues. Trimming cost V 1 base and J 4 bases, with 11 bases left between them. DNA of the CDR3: TGTGCCAGCAGCTTAGAGGGAGGTCTTTACAATGAGCAGTTCTTC. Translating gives CASSLEGGLYNEQFF.

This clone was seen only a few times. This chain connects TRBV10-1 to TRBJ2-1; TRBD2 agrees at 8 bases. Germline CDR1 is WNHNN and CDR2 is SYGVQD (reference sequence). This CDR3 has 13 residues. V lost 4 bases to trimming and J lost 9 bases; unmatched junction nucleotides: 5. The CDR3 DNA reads TGCGCCAGCAGTGCGACTAGCGTTAGTGAGCAGTTCTTC. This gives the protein CASSATSVSEQFF.

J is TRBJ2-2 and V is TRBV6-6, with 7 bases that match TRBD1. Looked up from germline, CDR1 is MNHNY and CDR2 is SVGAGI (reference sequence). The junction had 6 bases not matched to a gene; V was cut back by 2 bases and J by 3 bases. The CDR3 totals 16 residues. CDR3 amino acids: CASSYGQGVDTGELFF. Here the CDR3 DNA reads TGTGCCAGCAGTTACGGTCAGGGGGTGGACACCGGGGAGCTGTTTTTT.

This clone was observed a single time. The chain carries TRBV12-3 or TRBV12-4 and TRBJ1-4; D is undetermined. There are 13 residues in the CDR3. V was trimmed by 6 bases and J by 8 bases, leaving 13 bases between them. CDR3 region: CASRHPRGEKLFF. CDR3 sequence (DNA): TGTGCCAGCAGACACCCGAGAGGCGAAAAACTGTTTTTT.

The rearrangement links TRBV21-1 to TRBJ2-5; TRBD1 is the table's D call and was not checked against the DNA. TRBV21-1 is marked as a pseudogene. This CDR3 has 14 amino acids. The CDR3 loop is CASKDQDSQETQYF. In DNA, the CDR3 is TGTGCCAGCAAAGATCAGGACAGCCAAGAGACCCAGTACTTC.

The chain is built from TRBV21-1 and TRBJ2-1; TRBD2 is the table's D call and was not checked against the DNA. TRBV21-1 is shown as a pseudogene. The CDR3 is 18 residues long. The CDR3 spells CASSKGASGGSSYNEQFF. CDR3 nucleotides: TGTGCCAGCAGCAAAGGAGCTAGCGGGGGGAGCTCCTACAATGAGCAGTTCTTC.

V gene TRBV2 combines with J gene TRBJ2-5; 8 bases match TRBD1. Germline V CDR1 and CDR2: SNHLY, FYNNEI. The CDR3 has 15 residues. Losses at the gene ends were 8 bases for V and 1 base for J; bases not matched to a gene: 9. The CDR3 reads CASSRGLLPQETQYF. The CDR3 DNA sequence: TGTGCCAGCTCCAGGGGGCTGCTACCCCAAGAGACCCAGTACTTC.

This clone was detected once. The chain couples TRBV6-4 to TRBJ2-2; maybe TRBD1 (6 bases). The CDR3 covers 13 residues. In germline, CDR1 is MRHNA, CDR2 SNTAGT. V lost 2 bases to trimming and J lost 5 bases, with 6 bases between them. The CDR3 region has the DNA TGTGCCAGCAGTGACCAGGGGACCGGGGAGCTGTTTTTT. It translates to CASSDQGTGELFF.

The CDR3 here is CASSQLLAGGTDTQYF. The CDR3 DNA follows: TGTGCCAGCAGCCAACTGCTAGCGGGGGGCACAGATACGCAGTATTTT. The chain uses TRBV3-1 (or the pseudogene TRBV3-2) and TRBJ2-3; 10 nucleotides align to TRBD2. The CDR3 consists of 16 residues. The germline CDR1 and CDR2 sequences are LGHDT and YNNKEL (reference sequence). Germline trimming cut 2 bases from V and 1 base from J; bases unmatched to any gene: 3.

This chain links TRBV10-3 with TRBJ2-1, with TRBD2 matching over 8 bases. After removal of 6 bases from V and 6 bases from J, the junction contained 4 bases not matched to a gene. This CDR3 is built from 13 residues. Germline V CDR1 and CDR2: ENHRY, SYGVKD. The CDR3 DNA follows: TGTGCCATCAGCGGACTAGCTTTCAATGAGCAGTTCTTC. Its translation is CAISGLAFNEQFF.

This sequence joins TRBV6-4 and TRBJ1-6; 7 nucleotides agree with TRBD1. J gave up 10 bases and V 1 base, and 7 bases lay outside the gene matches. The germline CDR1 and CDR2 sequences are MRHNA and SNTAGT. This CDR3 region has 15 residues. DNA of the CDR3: TGTGCCAGCAGTGACTATCACAGGGGTGGGTCACCCCTCCACTTT. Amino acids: CASSDYHRGGSPLHF.

CDR3 in DNA: TGTGCCAGCACCCCGGGAAGCTACGAGCAGTACTTC. Its translation is CASTPGSYEQYF. The chain is built from TRBV28 and TRBJ2-7; a weak D match, TRBD2 (5 bases). The CDR3 spans 12 residues. The germline CDR1 and CDR2 sequences are MDHEN and SYDVKM. The V gene lost 7 bases and the J gene lost 3 bases, with 10 bases spanning the gap.

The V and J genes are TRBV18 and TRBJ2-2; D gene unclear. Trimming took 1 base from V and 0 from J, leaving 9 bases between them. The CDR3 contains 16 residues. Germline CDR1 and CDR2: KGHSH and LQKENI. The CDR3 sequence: CASSPRQQANTGELFF. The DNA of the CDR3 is TGTGCCAGCTCACCACGGCAGCAGGCGAACACCGGGGAGCTGTTTTTT. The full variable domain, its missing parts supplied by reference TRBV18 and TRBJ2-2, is NAGVMQNPRHLVRRRGQEARLRCSPMKGHSHVYWYRQLPEEGLKFMVYLQKENIIDESGMPKERFSAEFPKEGPSILRIQQVVRGDSAAYFCASSPRQQANTGELFFGEGSRLTVL.

The CDR3, as DNA: TGTGCCAGCAGGACTGACAGGGTGTGGGACGAGCAGTACTTC. Its protein is CASRTDRVWDEQYF. The genes are TRBV25-1 and TRBJ2-7; 7 nucleotides match TRBD1. The CDR3 length is 14 residues. Unmatched junction bases numbered 10, after V lost 6 bases and J lost 5 bases. Germline loops: CDR1 MGHDK, CDR2 SYGVNS.